The clone carrying this T cell receptor beta chain was recorded a few times. This sample is part of a study of T cells in Graves' hyperthyroidism and ophthalmopathy. Amplification of TCR beta CDR3 regions used RNA as the template. TCR CDR3 underwent first-round RT-PCR with the HTBI primer set. A single record per CDR3 protein comes from TCRdb applying MiXCR to the multiplex PCR reads. The sample lists approximately 360,000 distinct CDR3 sequences; around a sixth were seen once. Trimming took off 2 bases at V and 2 bases at J, with 13 bases between the two ends. This CDR3 spans 15 amino acids. The germline CDR1 and CDR2 sequences are LNHDA and SQIVND (reference sequence). Patients between 18 and 65 years old had hyperthyroidism, newly diagnosed and lasting under 2 months. It was uncontrolled infection, other autoimmune disease, pregnancy or lactation that excluded patients. The sample, blood from the first hyperthyroidism diagnosis, precedes any ophthalmopathy symptoms.

This clonotype was obtained from a woman aged 18 to 35 with Graves' hyperthyroidism that later progressed to Graves' ophthalmopathy. The chain has TRBV19 and TRBJ2-7; TRBD2 is a possible D gene (6 bases). The sample was blood. The CDR3 reads CASSITGSPTYEQYF. CDR3 coding DNA: TGTGCCAGTAGTATAACCGGGAGCCCTACCTACGAGCAGTACTTC.